A single sample is the source of the 17 T cell receptor beta chains below, sequenced in a study of human T cells and chemical hapten exposure. Time point defined: patch test 1, 2 weeks after DPC sensitization. As to treatment: therapeutic diphenylcyclopropenone sensitization with weekly scalp DPC. TCRdb reprocessed the RACE reads with MiXCR, giving one entry per CDR3 protein. Counted here are 120,000 or so distinct CDR3 sequences, approximately 14% occurring once; the ten biggest clones make up over 0.85%. Source: whole blood, taken in connection with sensitization to the hapten diphenylcyclopropenone (DPC). These receptors all come from a man between 18 and 29 years old with alopecia areata. Some clones in this sample may be carry-over from other donors' samples.

This clonotype showed up just a few times. This sequence joins TRBV7-2 and TRBJ1-4; a possible D gene is TRBD1 (5 bases). This CDR3 is built from 18 residues. Germline CDR1 and CDR2: SGHTA and FQGNSA. Trimming took 2 bases from V and 2 from J, leaving 18 bases between them. CDR3 sequence (DNA): TGTGCCAGCAGCTTAAATTACAGGCCTGCAGGGACTAATGAAAAACTGTTTTTT. It yields the protein CASSLNYRPAGTNEKLFF.

The V gene is TRBV11-2, the J gene TRBJ1-6; the D is unclear. Germline CDR1 is SGHAT and CDR2 is FQNNGV. V shed 0 bases and J shed 10 bases, with 16 bases lying between them. The CDR3 has 16 amino acids. The CDR3 loop is CASSLDLSRSGSPLHF. In nucleotides, the CDR3 is TGTGCCAGCAGCTTAGATCTGAGCAGGTCCGGGTCACCCCTCCACTTT.

The V gene is TRBV11-1, the J gene TRBJ2-5, with D possibly matching TRBD1 (5 bases). Trimming left V 8 bases short and J 0 bases short, with 7 bases between. This CDR3 has 12 residues. CDR1 and CDR2 (germline): SGHAT, FQDESV (reference sequence). CDR3 nucleotide sequence: TGTGCCAGCCGGACAAACCAAGAGACCCAGTACTTC. Its protein is CASRTNQETQYF.

This clonotype has more than one count but fewer than ten. The rearrangement links TRBV11-2 to TRBJ1-4; a weak D match, TRBD1 (5 bases). The CDR3 contains 15 residues. Germline V gene data show CDR1 as SGHAT and CDR2 as FQNNGV. Trimming took off 5 bases at V and 11 bases at J, with 21 bases between the two ends. The CDR3 region has the DNA TGTGCCAGCAGCCAATTAGGGGCCCGGGGGGACAAACTGTTTTTT. Amino acid sequence: CASSQLGARGDKLFF.

V gene TRBV28 combines with J gene TRBJ1-1, with D possibly TRBD1 on 6 matching bases. Germline lookup yields CDR1 MDHEN and CDR2 SYDVKM. V was trimmed by 4 bases and J by 9 bases, leaving 9 bases between them. CDR3 size: 11 residues. CDR3 sequence: CASSSTGKAFF. CDR3 coding DNA: TGTGCCAGCAGTTCTACAGGGAAAGCTTTCTTT.

The table lists this clonotype with a few counts. The chain is built from TRBV13 and TRBJ2-3, with TRBD1 matching 7 bases. There are 15 residues in the CDR3. Germline CDR1 and CDR2: PRHDT and FYEKMQ (reference sequence). The V and J ends lost 4 bases and 4 bases, in that order; junction bases with no gene match: 8. The CDR3 here is CASSSRQGPPDTQYF. CDR3 in DNA: TGTGCCAGCAGCTCCAGACAGGGCCCCCCAGATACGCAGTATTTT.

This clonotype was observed a few times. The CDR3 loop reads CSSGYRGVLADEQFF. For the CDR3, the DNA is TGCAGCTCGGGATACAGGGGGGTCCTTGCTGATGAGCAGTTCTTC. V gene TRBV29-1 combines with J gene TRBJ2-1, with 8 bases fitting TRBD1. The trim removed 8 bases at V and 8 bases at J, leaving 17 bases unmatched. CDR3 length equals 15 residues. The germline CDR1 and CDR2 sequences are SQVTM and ANQGSEA.

This clonotype was recorded at least ten times. The chain uses TRBV12-3 or TRBV12-4 and TRBJ2-5; perhaps TRBD2 as D (5 bases). The CDR3 is made up of 14 amino acids. V lost 7 bases, J lost 0 bases, and 12 bases lay in between. Written as DNA, the CDR3 is TGTGCCAGCAAGAAGACGGGAAACCAAGAGACCCAGTACTTC. Its translation is CASKKTGNQETQYF.

A few counts support this clonotype. The chain employs TRBV7-9 and TRBJ2-1, with D unresolved. The germline V gene has CDR1 SEHNR and CDR2 FQNEAQ (reference sequence). This CDR3 has 10 amino acids. CDR3 region: CSAARNEQFF. The CDR3 DNA reads TGTAGCGCTGCTCGGAATGAGCAGTTCTTC. Complete variable domain (other parts from reference TRBV7-9 and TRBJ2-1): DTGVSQNPRHKITKRGQNVTFRCDPISEHNRLYWYRQTLGQGPEFLTYFQNEAQLEKSRLLSDRFSAERPKGSFSTLEIQRTEQGDSAMYLCSAARNEQFFGPGTRLTVL.

This clonotype was picked up a small number of times. The rearrangement links TRBV11-2 to TRBJ2-3; D is unclear. The V and J ends lost 1 base and 7 bases respectively, with 9 bases between them. Germline assignment: CDR1 SGHAT and CDR2 FQNNGV. The CDR3 is 13 residues long. The CDR3 region is CASSLGRENTQYF. The CDR3 DNA follows: TGTGCCAGCAGCTTAGGAAGGGAAAATACGCAGTATTTT.

CDR3 bases: TGTGCCAGCAGTTTATTAACCCAGGGGACCCAGCATTTT. As protein: CASSLLTQGTQHF. This sequence joins TRBV28 and TRBJ1-5, with D tentatively TRBD1 (6 bases). Germline-derived CDR1 and CDR2 are MDHEN and SYDVKM. This CDR3 has 13 residues. The V gene lost 1 base and the J gene lost 11 bases, with 12 bases spanning the gap.

In this sample, this clonotype turned up a few times. CDR3 loop: CAIRQGGGSGNTIYF. The CDR3 coding sequence is TGTGCCATCAGGCAGGGTGGCGGCTCTGGAAACACCATATATTTT. The V and J genes are TRBV10-3 and TRBJ1-3; weak D call: TRBD1 (5 bases). The V gene's germline CDR1 is ENHRY and CDR2 SYGVKD. The CDR3 has 15 amino acids. The V end lost 6 bases, the J end lost 0 bases, and 12 bases lay between the germline ends.

This chain connects TRBV18 to TRBJ1-2, with D unresolved. CDR3 size: 14 residues. Deletions cut 3 bases from V and 6 bases from J, with 14 bases between. Germline V gives CDR1 KGHSH, CDR2 LQKENI. This CDR3 reads CASSPPGLRNGYTF. The CDR3 DNA is TGTGCCAGCTCACCCCCGGGCCTCAGAAATGGCTACACCTTC.

The table lists this clonotype with a few counts. This rearrangement joins TRBV3-1 to TRBJ1-4; D uncertain. Germline V gene sequence: CDR1 LGHDT, CDR2 YNNKEL (reference sequence). Trimming shortened V by 4 bases and J by 7 bases, and 19 bases separated the two germline ends. The CDR3 sequence is 16 residues long. CDR3 amino acids: CASSLFPARRSEKLFF. In DNA, the CDR3 is TGTGCCAGCAGCCTTTTCCCAGCCAGGAGGAGTGAAAAACTGTTTTTT.

The chain joins TRBV28 to TRBJ2-7; 10 nucleotides line up with TRBD1. The CDR3 loop spans 15 amino acids. Germline values: CDR1 MDHEN, CDR2 SYDVKM. Trimming at V came to 5 bases and at J to 5 bases, leaving 9 bases not matched to a gene. In DNA form, the CDR3 reads TGTGCCAGCAGTCACGCGGGACAGGGGTCCCACGAGCAGTACTTC. It encodes CASSHAGQGSHEQYF.

This clonotype has only a few counts. The rearrangement joins TRBV10-3 to TRBJ2-3; D uncertain. V lost 6 bases, J lost 6 bases, and 16 bases lay in between. The CDR3 covers 14 residues. Per germline, CDR1 ENHRY and CDR2 SYGVKD. As DNA, the CDR3 is TGTGCCATCAGGACCCCTTTAGTGGGGGATACGCAGTATTTT. Protein product: CAIRTPLVGDTQYF.

This clonotype was counted ten times or more. The genes are TRBV7-2 and TRBJ1-5; 8 nucleotides align to TRBD1. V was clipped by 1 base and J by 7 bases; unmatched bases: 6. CDR1 SGHTA and CDR2 FQGNSA come from the germline V gene. CDR3 length: 15 residues. The CDR3 protein is CASSLGSGGWQPQHF. The CDR3 coding sequence is TGTGCCAGCAGCTTAGGCTCAGGGGGCTGGCAGCCCCAGCATTTT.